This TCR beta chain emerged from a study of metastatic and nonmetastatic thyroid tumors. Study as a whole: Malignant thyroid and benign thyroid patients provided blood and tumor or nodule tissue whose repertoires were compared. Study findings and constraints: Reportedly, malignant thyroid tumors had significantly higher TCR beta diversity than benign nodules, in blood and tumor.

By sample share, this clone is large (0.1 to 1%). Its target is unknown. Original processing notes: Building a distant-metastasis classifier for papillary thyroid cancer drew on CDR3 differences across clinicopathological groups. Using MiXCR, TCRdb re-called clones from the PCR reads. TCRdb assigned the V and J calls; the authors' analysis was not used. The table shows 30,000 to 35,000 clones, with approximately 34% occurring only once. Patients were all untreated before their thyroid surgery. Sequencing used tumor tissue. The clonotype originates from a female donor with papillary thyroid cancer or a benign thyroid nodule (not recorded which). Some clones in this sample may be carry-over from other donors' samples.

CDR3 bases: TGTGCCAGCAAAACACATGACGTCTCGAACACCGGGGAGCTGTTTTTT. It specifies CASKTHDVSNTGELFF. The chain is built from TRBV27 and TRBJ2-2, with D uncertain. CDR1 MNHEY and CDR2 SMNVEV come from the germline V gene (reference sequence). The CDR3 extends over 16 amino acids. Trimming removed 7 bases from V and 0 bases from J, with 15 bases in between.